This is a list of T cell receptor beta chains from one sample in a study of blood T cell repertoires in COVID-19. TCRdb's table, derived via immunoSEQ multiplex PCR, lists solely in-frame clones and lacks some. The sample contains 110,000 or so clones, around 89% of which appear only once. The sample was peripheral blood. Receptors originate from a man between 70 and 80 years old with active or convalescent COVID-19. Each CDR3 is given with its conserved first and last residue. Fields, in order: D gene, clone size, V gene, J gene, CDR3 protein, CDR3 DNA. The D gene is left open where the match is weak. A row's size may be missing; if present it is once, few, many or a size class.

d_call: .
clone_size: once
v_call: TRBV30
j_call: TRBJ1-5
cdr3_aa: CAWSGQSQPQHF
cdr3_nt: TGTGCCTGGAGTGGGCAGTCTCAGCCCCAGCATTTT

d_call: TRBD1
clone_size: .
v_call: TRBV10-3
j_call: TRBJ2-3
cdr3_aa: CAISDRGTSTDTQYF
cdr3_nt: TGTGCCATCAGCGACAGGGGGACTAGCACAGATACGCAGTATTTT

d_call: TRBD1
clone_size: .
v_call: TRBV5-1
j_call: TRBJ2-5
cdr3_aa: CASSLWGTGGETQYF
cdr3_nt: TGCGCCAGCAGCTTGTGGGGGACAGGTGGAGAGACCCAGTACTTC

d_call: .
clone_size: .
v_call: TRBV11-3
j_call: TRBJ2-3
cdr3_aa: CASSSDPGLDTQYF
cdr3_nt: TGTGCCAGCAGCTCCGACCCAGGCTTAGATACGCAGTATTTT

d_call: .
clone_size: .
v_call: TRBV18
j_call: TRBJ2-1
cdr3_aa: CASSLGQYNEQFF
cdr3_nt: TGTGCCAGCTCACTTGGACAGTACAATGAGCAGTTCTTC

d_call: TRBD1
clone_size: .
v_call: TRBV10-3
j_call: TRBJ2-7
cdr3_aa: CAITKDRDYEQYF
cdr3_nt: TGTGCCATCACCAAGGACAGGGACTACGAGCAGTACTTC

d_call: TRBD2
clone_size: .
v_call: TRBV4-2
j_call: TRBJ2-1
cdr3_aa: CASSQAGGPRDFNEQFF
cdr3_nt: TGTGCCAGCAGCCAAGCGGGAGGGCCAAGGGATTTCAATGAGCAGTTCTTC

d_call: TRBD1
clone_size: .
v_call: TRBV27
j_call: TRBJ1-1
cdr3_aa: CATYSGTVNTEAFF
cdr3_nt: TGTGCCACCTATTCCGGGACAGTGAACACTGAAGCTTTCTTT

d_call: TRBD1
clone_size: .
v_call: TRBV6-5
j_call: TRBJ1-2
cdr3_aa: CASSSSQGAYSLGYTF
cdr3_nt: TGTGCCAGCAGTTCTTCCCAGGGGGCGTATTCCCTTGGCTACACCTTC

d_call: TRBD1
clone_size: few
v_call: TRBV2
j_call: TRBJ1-6
cdr3_aa: CASTTAQGDSPLHF
cdr3_nt: TGTGCCAGCACAACCGCTCAGGGGGATTCACCCCTCCACTTT